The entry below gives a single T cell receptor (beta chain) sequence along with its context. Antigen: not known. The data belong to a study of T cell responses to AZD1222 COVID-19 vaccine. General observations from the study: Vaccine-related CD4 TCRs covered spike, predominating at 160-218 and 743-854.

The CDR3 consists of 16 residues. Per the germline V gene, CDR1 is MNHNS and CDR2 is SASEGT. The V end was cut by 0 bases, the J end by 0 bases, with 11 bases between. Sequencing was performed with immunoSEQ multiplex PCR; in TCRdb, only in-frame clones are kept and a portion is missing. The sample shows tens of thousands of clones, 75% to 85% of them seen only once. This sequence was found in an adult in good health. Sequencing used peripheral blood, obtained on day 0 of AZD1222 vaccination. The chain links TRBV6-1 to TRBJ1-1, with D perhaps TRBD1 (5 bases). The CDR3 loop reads CASSEAMGRVNTEAFF. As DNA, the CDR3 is TGTGCCAGCAGTGAAGCGATGGGACGGGTGAACACTGAAGCTTTCTTT.